This T cell receptor beta chain was recorded in a study of monozygotic twins with inflammatory bowel disease. Germline values: CDR1 MDHEN, CDR2 SYDVKM. This CDR3 spans 15 amino acids. General study points: Limited power may explain why concordant and discordant twins showed no difference in repertoire similarity.

TCRdb re-called the 5' RACE reads; every CDR3 protein appears as one record, without DNA. The table lists around 380,000 distinct CDR3 sequences, with roughly 2.5% in the top ten. A note on this clonotype: Its specificity is unknown.

The rearrangement uses TRBV28 and TRBJ2-3; TCRdb's D call of TRBD2 is untestable without DNA. This TCR was sampled from a human donor with ulcerative colitis or Crohn's disease, or a healthy co-twin of an affected twin (not recorded which). Sequencing input: blood. This CDR3 is CASRASGFSTDTQYF.